Following are 29 T cell receptor beta chains from one sample sequenced in a study of T cell repertoires in cytomegalovirus infection (dated by TCRdb to the late 2010s). Instrument on record: Illumina HiSeq 1500. TCRdb's own reprocessing of the public reads used fastp at Q25 and MiXCR and kept productive beta chains. Each entry is one CDR3 protein sequence, shown with its most common DNA and genes. Within this sample are about 150,000 distinct CDR3 sequences, with roughly a sixth of them counted one time only. Under 20% of the sample is in the top ten clones. Sequenced sample: CD8+ T cells from PBMCs. These receptors all stem from a human donor in good health (CMV status not recorded). Some clones in this sample may be carry-over from other donors' samples.

The chain carries TRBV6-2 or TRBV6-3 and TRBJ2-7; D is possibly TRBD1 or TRBD2 (6 bases each). Germline CDR1 MNHEY, CDR2 SVGEGT. V dropped 6 bases and J dropped 6 bases, with 12 bases sitting between them. CDR3 length equals 12 residues. This CDR3 is CASRGGSGEQYF. As DNA, the CDR3 is TGTGCCAGCAGAGGGGGTAGCGGCGAGCAGTACTTC.

This clonotype has at least ten counts. The chain recombines TRBV7-8 with TRBJ2-5; possibly TRBD1 for D (6 bases). The germline CDR1 and CDR2 sequences are SGHVS and FQNEAQ. Trimming left V 5 bases short and J 4 bases short, with 14 bases between. The CDR3 sequence is 14 residues long. The chain's CDR3 is CASSVQGLGETQYF. CDR3 DNA: TGTGCCAGCAGCGTACAGGGTCTGGGAGAGACCCAGTACTTC.

The chain employs TRBV2 and TRBJ2-5; D unclear. Germline lookup yields CDR1 SNHLY and CDR2 FYNNEI. CDR3 size: 13 residues. V was clipped by 1 base and J by 1 base, with 4 bases between them. CDR3 DNA sequence: TGTGCCAGCAGTGAAGTAGCCCAAGAGACCCAGTACTTC. Residues: CASSEVAQETQYF. Full variable domain (missing parts from reference TRBV2 and TRBJ2-5): EPEVTQTPSHQVTQMGQEVILRCVPISNHLYFYWYRQILGQKVEFLVSFYNNEISEKSEIFDDQFSVERPDGSNFTLKIRSTKLEDSAMYFCASSEVAQETQYFGPGTRLLVL.

The chain has TRBV24-1 and TRBJ2-3; tentatively, D is TRBD1 or TRBD2 (5 bases each). There are 14 residues in the CDR3. Trimming removed 6 bases from V and 0 bases from J, with 9 bases in between. Germline V CDR1 and CDR2: KGHDR, SFDVKD. The CDR3 sequence is CATSWGGSTDTQYF. The CDR3 DNA sequence: TGTGCCACCAGTTGGGGCGGGAGCACAGATACGCAGTATTTT.

The CDR3 DNA is TGTGCCAGCAGTTTCTTAAACAACTATGGCTACACCTTC. Encoded protein: CASSFLNNYGYTF. The V gene is TRBV12-3 or TRBV12-4, the J gene TRBJ1-2; no definite D call. V lost 3 bases to trimming and J lost 2 bases, with 7 bases between them. This CDR3 is 13 amino acids long.

The chain carries TRBV14 and TRBJ2-3, with D tentatively TRBD2 (6 bases). The length of the CDR3 is 16 residues. Germline assignment: CDR1 SGHDN and CDR2 FVKESK. V shed 4 bases and J shed 4 bases, with 18 bases lying between them. CDR3 protein: CASSLGTSLFSDTQYF. The DNA for the CDR3 is TGTGCCAGCAGCCTCGGAACTAGCTTGTTTTCAGATACGCAGTATTTT.

The V and J genes are TRBV6-1 and TRBJ2-7; the D is unclear. V lost 5 bases to trimming and J lost 3 bases, with 14 bases between them. The CDR3 has 14 amino acids. CDR1 is MNHNS and CDR2 is SASEGT in the germline V gene. The CDR3 is CASSPDDGFYEQYF. The CDR3 DNA follows: TGTGCCAGCAGTCCAGACGATGGGTTCTACGAGCAGTACTTC.

This clonotype was detected a few times. The V call is TRBV20-1, the J call TRBJ2-1; 7 nucleotides match TRBD2. Germline V gene data show CDR1 as DFQATT and CDR2 as SNEGSKA (reference sequence). CDR3 size: 14 residues. With V trimmed by 0 bases and J by 4 bases, 3 bases remained unmatched. The CDR3, as DNA: TGCAGTGCTAGAGAGCGGGGGAGTTACAATGAGCAGTTCTTC. Protein product: CSARERGSYNEQFF.

This clonotype has more than one count but fewer than ten. The V gene is TRBV7-9, the J gene TRBJ2-3; the match to TRBD1 covers 8 bases. The V gene's germline CDR1 is SEHNR and CDR2 FQNEAQ (reference sequence). J was trimmed by 5 bases and V by 8 bases; bases with no gene match: 12. The length of the CDR3 is 15 residues. CDR3 residues: CASLGQGYGIDTQYF. DNA of the CDR3: TGTGCCAGCCTCGGACAGGGATACGGAATAGATACGCAGTATTTT.

V is TRBV28 and J is TRBJ2-1; D could derive from TRBD1 or TRBD2 (6 bases each). The V gene lost 3 bases and the J gene lost 8 bases, with 8 bases spanning the gap. The CDR3 contains 12 residues. Germline V CDR1 and CDR2: MDHEN, SYDVKM. In nucleotides, the CDR3 is TGTGCCAGCAGTTTGAGGGGGGATGAGCAGTTCTTC. It translates to CASSLRGDEQFF.

This clonotype has only a few counts. The CDR3 spells CASSASGDRYTDTQYF. In nucleotides, the CDR3 is TGTGCCAGCAGCGCCAGCGGGGACCGCTACACAGATACGCAGTATTTT. This rearrangement joins TRBV5-6 to TRBJ2-3, with TRBD2 matching over 7 bases. The CDR3 totals 16 residues. V dropped 4 bases and J dropped 2; count of bases not matched to a gene: 10. Germline CDR1 is SGHDT and CDR2 is YYEEEE.

This clonotype showed up just a few times. CDR3 protein: CASSQGGTKNIQYF. CDR3 coding DNA: TGTGCCAGCAGTCAGGGAGGAACCAAAAACATTCAGTACTTC. The chain carries TRBV12-3 or TRBV12-4 and TRBJ2-4; tentatively, D is TRBD2 (6 bases). The V end was cut by 5 bases, the J end by 2 bases, with 10 bases between. The CDR3 spans 14 residues.

This clonotype was seen a handful of times. This sequence joins TRBV7-6 and TRBJ2-7; D call uncertain. This CDR3 contains 14 residues. Germline V CDR1 and CDR2: SGHVS, FNYEAQ. Trimming shortened V by 4 bases and J by 1 base, and 11 bases separated the two germline ends. The CDR3 sequence is CASSSARSSYEQYF. CDR3 coding DNA: TGTGCCAGCAGCTCCGCTCGCAGTTCCTACGAGCAGTACTTC.

This clonotype is medium-sized within its sample. This chain uses TRBV7-3 with TRBJ2-7; possibly TRBD2 for D (6 bases). Trimming took off 6 bases at V and 5 bases at J, with 14 bases between the two ends. Germline V gene lookup returns CDR1 SGHTA and CDR2 FQGTGA. CDR3 length: 13 amino acids. The CDR3 region is CASRAGRGNEQYF. CDR3 DNA sequence: TGTGCCAGCAGGGCGGGACGGGGCAACGAGCAGTACTTC.

The sample holds a few counts of this clonotype. This sequence joins TRBV7-6 and TRBJ2-7; D is unresolved. The CDR3 totals 15 residues. The V gene lost 1 base and the J gene lost 0 bases, with 10 bases spanning the gap. Germline V gene data show CDR1 as SGHVS and CDR2 as FNYEAQ. The CDR3 here is CASSLGQSFSYEQYF. The CDR3 coding sequence is TGTGCCAGCAGCTTAGGGCAGTCCTTCTCCTACGAGCAGTACTTC.

The table lists this clonotype with a few counts. The chain links TRBV4-3 to TRBJ2-5, with D perhaps being TRBD1 or TRBD2 (5 bases each). CDR3 length: 15 residues. Germline V gene lookup returns CDR1 LGHNA and CDR2 YSLEER. Trimming stripped 3 bases from V and 1 base from J, with 12 bases between. The DNA for the CDR3 is TGCGCCAGCAGCCAGCTTTGGGACGGCCAAGAGACCCAGTACTTC. Protein: CASSQLWDGQETQYF.

This clonotype has just a few counts. V usage is TRBV28 and J usage is TRBJ1-5, with D unclear. V shed 5 bases and J shed 0 bases, with 14 bases lying between them. Per the germline V gene, CDR1 is MDHEN and CDR2 is SYDVKM. The CDR3 spans 16 residues. The DNA for the CDR3 is TGTGCCAGCAGTCCCCTCTACGAGTATAGCAATCAGCCCCAGCATTTT. Protein product: CASSPLYEYSNQPQHF.

J is TRBJ2-1 and V is TRBV7-9; 7 bases match TRBD2. CDR1 is SEHNR, CDR2 FQNEAQ, per germline (reference sequence). The CDR3 runs 16 residues. The trim removed 5 bases at V and 5 bases at J, leaving 12 bases unmatched. Here the CDR3 DNA reads TGTGCCAGCAGCCCCCTCCGGGGACTACCTAACAATGAGCAGTTCTTC. Protein product: CASSPLRGLPNNEQFF. Drawing the rest from reference TRBV7-9 and TRBJ2-1, the complete variable domain is DTGVSQNPRHKITKRGQNVTFRCDPISEHNRLYWYRQTLGQGPEFLTYFQNEAQLEKSRLLSDRFSAERPKGSFSTLEIQRTEQGDSAMYLCASSPLRGLPNNEQFFGPGTRLTVL.

The rearrangement joins TRBV20-1 to TRBJ2-7; 8 bases align to TRBD2. The germline V gene has CDR1 DFQATT and CDR2 SNEGSKA (reference sequence). The CDR3 runs to 18 residues. With V trimmed by 1 base and J by 2 bases, 16 bases remained unmatched. The CDR3 region is CSARARKRLAQAPYEQYF. The CDR3 DNA sequence: TGCAGTGCTAGAGCTAGGAAAAGACTAGCGCAAGCCCCCTACGAGCAGTACTTC.

This clonotype was counted many times. The rearrangement links TRBV6-6 to TRBJ2-7; TRBD1 matches at 7 bases. Germline-derived CDR1 and CDR2 are MNHNY and SVGAGI (reference sequence). The CDR3 sequence is 18 residues long. J was trimmed by 3 bases and V by 6 bases; bases with no gene match: 20. The CDR3 DNA reads TGTGCCAGCAGGTTTAACCGGGACAGCTACAGCCCCAGCTACGAGCAGTACTTC. Translation: CASRFNRDSYSPSYEQYF.

The sample holds many counts of this clonotype. The chain carries TRBV7-2 and TRBJ2-3; D may be TRBD2 (5 bases). Trimming took off 1 base at V and 6 bases at J, with 11 bases between the two ends. CDR1 and CDR2 from the germline V gene are SGHTA and FQGNSA. This CDR3 has 14 amino acids. CDR3 protein: CASSLVRERDTQYF. The CDR3 bases are TGTGCCAGCAGCTTAGTGAGGGAGAGGGATACGCAGTATTTT.

The chain links TRBV7-9 to TRBJ2-3; D is ambiguous. The CDR3 spans 14 residues. In germline, CDR1 is SEHNR, CDR2 FQNEAQ (reference sequence). Trimming removed 2 bases from V and 4 bases from J, with 10 bases in between. CDR3 loop: CASSLSSDSDTQYF. The CDR3 DNA follows: TGTGCCAGCAGCTTAAGCAGCGACTCAGATACGCAGTATTTT.

This clonotype was seen a single time. The rearrangement joins TRBV7-9 to TRBJ2-7; D is possibly TRBD2 (5 bases). The CDR3 spans 16 residues. Looked up from germline, CDR1 is SEHNR and CDR2 is FQNEAQ (reference sequence). V was cut by 5 bases and J by 0 bases, with 17 bases left in between. The CDR3 spells CASSGGRIVSSYEQYF. DNA of the CDR3: TGTGCCAGCAGCGGAGGACGGATTGTAAGCTCCTACGAGCAGTACTTC.

This clonotype was seen only a few times. This chain links TRBV7-9 with TRBJ1-4; D is unclear. V dropped 4 bases and J dropped 12 bases, with 12 bases sitting between them. CDR1 SEHNR and CDR2 FQNEAQ come from the germline V gene (reference sequence). This CDR3 region has 12 residues. The DNA for the CDR3 is TGTGCCAGCAGCTCCGGAAGGGTGGAACTGTTTTTT. Encoded protein: CASSSGRVELFF.

The J gene is TRBJ1-2, the V gene TRBV6-5; D is possibly TRBD1 (5 bases). The CDR3 has 13 residues. Trimming pared 2 bases from V and 3 bases from J, leaving 7 bases between. Germline-derived CDR1 and CDR2 are MNHEY and SVGAGI. The CDR3 DNA is TGTGCCAGCAGTTACGGGGCTCACTATGGCTACACCTTC. Translating it yields CASSYGAHYGYTF.

This clonotype was counted a few times. This chain joins TRBV7-2 and TRBJ2-2; D is possibly TRBD1 (5 bases). Germline V lookup: CDR1 SGHTA, CDR2 FQGNSA. The ends were cut back, 5 bases at V and 3 bases at J, with 13 bases in the middle. The CDR3 totals 15 residues. The CDR3 here is CASSTQTVHTGELFF. DNA of the CDR3: TGTGCCAGCAGCACCCAGACAGTTCACACCGGGGAGCTGTTTTTT.

This clonotype was detected only a few times. The DNA for the CDR3 is TGTGCCAGCAGGGGGACAGGGGAGACCCAGTACTTC. As protein: CASRGTGETQYF. This chain links TRBV28 with TRBJ2-5, with 9 bases matching TRBD1. The J segment lost 5 bases and the V segment lost 6 bases, leaving 1 base of the junction unmatched. This CDR3 comprises 12 residues. Germline assignment: CDR1 MDHEN and CDR2 SYDVKM.

This clonotype was observed once. V gene TRBV4-3 combines with J gene TRBJ1-4, with a tentative D call TRBD1 (5 bases). Germline V gives CDR1 LGHNA, CDR2 YSLEER. The CDR3 extends over 18 amino acids. Between the trimmed V and J ends, which lost 2 bases and 0 bases, there was a span of 16 bases. The CDR3 sequence: CASSQQRKGRATNEKLFF. Here the CDR3 DNA reads TGCGCCAGCAGCCAACAAAGAAAGGGGAGGGCAACTAATGAAAAACTGTTTTTT.

This rearrangement joins TRBV7-2 to TRBJ1-1, with 7 bases matching TRBD1. Germline V CDR1 and CDR2: SGHTA, FQGNSA. V was pared by 1 base and J by 0 bases, with 2 bases of the junction left unmatched. CDR3 length equals 15 residues. The CDR3 DNA reads as TGTGCCAGCAGCTTAGGACAGGGCATGAACACTGAAGCTTTCTTT. This codes for CASSLGQGMNTEAFF.